Listed below are T cell receptor beta chains from one sample, sequenced in a study of blood T cell repertoires in COVID-19. Here immunoSEQ multiplex PCR was the method, and the copy in TCRdb shows in-frame clones only, minus some. The repertoire holds some 260,000 clones, with 75% to 95% as singletons. The source material was PBMCs or T cells enriched from blood (not recorded which). All receptors come from a woman in her late teens or twenties who had recovered from COVID-19. The CDR3 runs from the conserved cysteine through the conserved F or W. Each record gives: V gene, D gene, CDR3 length, clone size, J gene, CDR3 protein, CDR3 DNA. A D gene is named only where the DNA matches it firmly. Part of the rows lack a size; the others show once, few, many or a class for expanded clones.

TRBV28,NA,12,NA,TRBJ1-1,CASSQLRTEAFF,TGTGCCAGCAGTCAACTGAGGACTGAAGCTTTCTTT
TRBV7-2,TRBD1,15,NA,TRBJ2-7,CASSLGTGGTYEQYF,TGTGCCAGCAGCCTAGGGACAGGGGGGACCTACGAGCAGTACTTC
TRBV18,NA,13,NA,TRBJ1-1,CASSQQRNTEAFF,TGTGCCAGCTCACAACAGAGAAACACTGAAGCTTTCTTT
TRBV28,NA,15,NA,TRBJ2-7,CASTLSAQVGYEQYF,TGTGCCAGCACCCTTAGTGCTCAGGTCGGCTACGAGCAGTACTTC
TRBV4-1,TRBD2,16,few,TRBJ2-2,CASSQFSGGAAGELFF,TGCGCCAGCAGCCAATTTAGCGGGGGGGCCGCCGGGGAGCTGTTTTTT
TRBV2,NA,16,once,TRBJ2-7,CASSPRTARGAYEQYF,TGTGCCAGCAGTCCCCGGACAGCCAGAGGGGCCTACGAGCAGTACTTC
TRBV27,NA,13,few,TRBJ2-7,CASSSRPAYEQYF,TGTGCCAGCAGTTCCAGGCCCGCTTACGAGCAGTACTTC
TRBV3-1/TRBV3-2,NA,15,NA,TRBJ2-3,CASSPGQAPTDTQYF,TGTGCCAGCAGCCCTGGGCAGGCTCCCACAGATACGCAGTATTTT
TRBV9,NA,14,once,TRBJ2-3,CASQSPGGEDTQYF,TGTGCCAGCCAAAGCCCGGGGGGCGAGGATACGCAGTATTTT
TRBV21-1,NA,12,NA,TRBJ1-2,CASSTRRTGYTF,TGTGCCAGCAGCACTAGACGTACAGGCTACACCTTC
TRBV27,TRBD1,16,NA,TRBJ2-2,CASTSRDRGRPGELFF,TGTGCCAGCACATCCAGGGACAGGGGGCGGCCCGGGGAGCTGTTTTTT
TRBV9,TRBD1,16,NA,TRBJ2-5,CASSVGAPARGETQYF,TGTGCCAGCAGCGTAGGGGCCCCTGCCAGGGGGGAGACCCAGTACTTC
TRBV7-6,TRBD2,16,NA,TRBJ2-7,CASSPDPGLAGYEQYF,TGTGCCAGCAGCCCAGACCCGGGACTAGCGGGGTACGAGCAGTACTTC
TRBV20-1,NA,13,NA,TRBJ1-2,CSASQEILYGYTF,TGCAGTGCTAGTCAGGAAATCCTATATGGCTACACCTTC
TRBV13,NA,15,NA,TRBJ2-7,CASSLGAGGPYEQYF,TGTGCCAGCAGCTTAGGGGCAGGGGGGCCCTACGAGCAGTACTTC
TRBV7-2,TRBD1,15,NA,TRBJ1-4,CASSFLGGVGEKLFF,TGTGCCAGCAGCTTCTTAGGGGGCGTTGGTGAAAAACTGTTTTTT
TRBV28,NA,12,NA,TRBJ1-1,CASRQGQRLAFF,TGTGCCAGCAGACAAGGACAGCGGCTGGCTTTCTTT
TRBV9,NA,16,few,TRBJ1-6,CASSVGGGRGNSPLHF,TGTGCCAGCAGCGTAGGAGGAGGTAGAGGGAATTCACCCCTCCACTTT